The present TCR beta chain was sequenced within a study of beta chain features in type 1 diabetes. Whole-study results and caveats: Moderate yet significant TCRB CDR3 shortening was seen in Type 1 diabetes patients in all four CD4+ subsets.

The investigators reverse transcribed all of the isolated RNA, so they sequenced expressed TCRB transcripts. Here immunoSEQ multiplex PCR was the method, and the copy in TCRdb shows in-frame clones only, minus some. Of around 690,000 clones listed, about an eighth are singletons. As regards this clone: As yet, its antigen is unknown.

V dropped 2 bases and J dropped 4 bases, with 6 bases sitting between them. Germline V gene lookup returns CDR1 MNHEY and CDR2 SMNVEV (reference sequence). This CDR3 is 14 amino acids long. The chain employs TRBV27 and TRBJ1-6, with D unclear. The sequencing input was naive CD4+ T cells from blood. The sequence was collected from a man aged 25-45 years with type 1 diabetes. CDR3 region: CASSLMGYNSPLHF. CDR3 DNA sequence: TGTGCCAGCAGTTTAATGGGATATAATTCACCCCTCCACTTT.